The TCR beta chain under discussion was sequenced for a study of blood T cell repertoires in COVID-19. Study details: Samples came from the United States, Italy and Spain, spanning acute and convalescent COVID-19. Nucleic acid was either cDNA or gDNA, and it came from T cells, B-cell-depleted T cells, or PBMCs.

Trimming pared 7 bases from V and 5 bases from J, leaving 14 bases between. The length of the CDR3 is 13 residues. Germline V gives CDR1 MDHEN, CDR2 SYDVKM. Per the original data handling: Using reference gene primer amplification, nucleated cell counts were estimated. The assay was immunoSEQ multiplex PCR, and TCRdb's table has in-frame clones only and misses some. The DNA was the basis for D and trimming; V, J and clone size are from that table. The repertoire consists of 55,000 to 75,000 clones, with 65% to 85% occurring once and the leading ten covering about 20%. J is TRBJ1-1 and V is TRBV28; D is ambiguous. The sample consisted of peripheral blood. This TCR derives from a man at least 80 years old with active or convalescent COVID-19. The CDR3 here is CASITSGATEAFF. Here the CDR3 DNA reads TGTGCCAGCATCACGTCGGGTGCAACTGAAGCTTTCTTT.